This TCR beta chain was identified during a study of response to subunit inactivated influenza vaccine. Overall study results and limits: Authors proposed each seasonal influenza vaccination draws in few new T cells.

The V gene lost 4 bases and the J gene lost 5 bases, with 11 bases spanning the gap. The CDR3 totals 13 residues. CDR1 is MGHDK and CDR2 is SYGVNS in the germline V gene. This clonotype was counted between two and nine times. Its antigen is unknown. TCRdb reanalysed the RT-PCR reads using MiXCR and keeps one entry per CDR3 protein. Of more than 250,000 distinct CDR3 sequences detected, 21% appear once; the ten largest clones hold about 9.4%. The chain links TRBV25-1 to TRBJ1-2; D unclear. The sequence derives from a man in his fifties or sixties who received an inactivated influenza vaccine. This material consisted of PBMCs from blood, taken less than 22 months after vaccination. Here the CDR3 DNA reads TGTGCCAGCAGTGGAAGTTTTCTTTATGGCTACACCTTC. This gives the protein CASSGSFLYGYTF.